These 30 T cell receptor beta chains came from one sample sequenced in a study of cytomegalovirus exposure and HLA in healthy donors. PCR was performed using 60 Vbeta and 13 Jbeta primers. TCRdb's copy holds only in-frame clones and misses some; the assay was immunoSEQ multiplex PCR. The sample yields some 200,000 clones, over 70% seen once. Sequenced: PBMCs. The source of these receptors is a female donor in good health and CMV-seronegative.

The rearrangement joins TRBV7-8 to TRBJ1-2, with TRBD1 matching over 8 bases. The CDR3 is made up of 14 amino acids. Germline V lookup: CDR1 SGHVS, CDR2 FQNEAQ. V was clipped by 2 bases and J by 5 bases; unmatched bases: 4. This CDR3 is CASSLYGTGYGYTF. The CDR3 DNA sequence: TGTGCCAGCAGCTTATACGGGACAGGATATGGCTACACCTTC.

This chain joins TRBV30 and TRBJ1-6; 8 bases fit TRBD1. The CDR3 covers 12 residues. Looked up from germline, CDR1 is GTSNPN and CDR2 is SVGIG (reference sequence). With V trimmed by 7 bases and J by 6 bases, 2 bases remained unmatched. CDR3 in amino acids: CALGQANSPLHF. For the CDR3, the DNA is TGTGCCTTGGGACAGGCTAATTCACCCCTCCACTTT. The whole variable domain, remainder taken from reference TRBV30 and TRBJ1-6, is SQTIHQWPATLVQPVGSPLSLECTVEGTSNPNLYWYRQAAGRGLQLLFYSVGIGQISSEVPQNLSASRPQDRQFILSSKKLLLSDSGFYLCALGQANSPLHFGNGTRLTVT.

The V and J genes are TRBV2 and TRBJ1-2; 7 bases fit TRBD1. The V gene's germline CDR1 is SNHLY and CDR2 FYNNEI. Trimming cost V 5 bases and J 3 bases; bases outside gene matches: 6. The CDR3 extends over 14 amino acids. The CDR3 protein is CASSRDRDYYGYTF. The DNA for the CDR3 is TGTGCCAGCAGTCGAGACAGGGACTACTATGGCTACACCTTC.

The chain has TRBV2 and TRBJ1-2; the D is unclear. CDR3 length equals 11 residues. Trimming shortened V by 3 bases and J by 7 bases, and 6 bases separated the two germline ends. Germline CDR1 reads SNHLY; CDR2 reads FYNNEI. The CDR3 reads CASSDRLGYTF. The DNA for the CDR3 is TGTGCCAGCAGTGACAGGCTTGGCTACACCTTC. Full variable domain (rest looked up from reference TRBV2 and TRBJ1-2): EPEVTQTPSHQVTQMGQEVILRCVPISNHLYFYWYRQILGQKVEFLVSFYNNEISEKSEIFDDQFSVERPDGSNFTLKIRSTKLEDSAMYFCASSDRLGYTFGSGTRLTVV.

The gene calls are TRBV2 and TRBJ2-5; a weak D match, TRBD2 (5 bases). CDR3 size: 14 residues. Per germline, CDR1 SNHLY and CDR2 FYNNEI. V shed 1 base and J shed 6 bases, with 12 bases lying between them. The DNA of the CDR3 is TGTGCCAGCAGTGAAGGCTGGTCGGGGAAGACCCAGTACTTC. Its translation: CASSEGWSGKTQYF.

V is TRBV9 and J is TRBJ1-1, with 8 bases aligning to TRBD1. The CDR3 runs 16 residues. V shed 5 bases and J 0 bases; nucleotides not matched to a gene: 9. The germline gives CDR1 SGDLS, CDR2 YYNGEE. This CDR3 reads CASSAGQGFMNTEAFF. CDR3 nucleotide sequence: TGTGCCAGCAGTGCCGGACAGGGTTTCATGAACACTGAAGCTTTCTTT.

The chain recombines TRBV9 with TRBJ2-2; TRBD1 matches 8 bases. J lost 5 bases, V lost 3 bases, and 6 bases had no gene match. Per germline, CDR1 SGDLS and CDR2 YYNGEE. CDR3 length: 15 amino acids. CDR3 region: CASSGKDRATGELFF. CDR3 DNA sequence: TGTGCCAGCAGCGGAAAGGACAGGGCTACCGGGGAGCTGTTTTTT.

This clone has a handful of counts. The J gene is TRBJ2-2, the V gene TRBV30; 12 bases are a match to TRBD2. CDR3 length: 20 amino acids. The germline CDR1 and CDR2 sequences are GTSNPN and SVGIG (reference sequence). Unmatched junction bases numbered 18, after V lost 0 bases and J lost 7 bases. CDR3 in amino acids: CAWSVPDYSTSGRVRGELFF. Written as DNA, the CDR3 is TGTGCCTGGAGTGTACCCGATTACTCGACTAGCGGGAGAGTTCGCGGGGAGCTGTTTTTT. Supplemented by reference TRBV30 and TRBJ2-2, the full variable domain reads SQTIHQWPATLVQPVGSPLSLECTVEGTSNPNLYWYRQAAGRGLQLLFYSVGIGQISSEVPQNLSASRPQDRQFILSSKKLLLSDSGFYLCAWSVPDYSTSGRVRGELFFGEGSRLTVL.

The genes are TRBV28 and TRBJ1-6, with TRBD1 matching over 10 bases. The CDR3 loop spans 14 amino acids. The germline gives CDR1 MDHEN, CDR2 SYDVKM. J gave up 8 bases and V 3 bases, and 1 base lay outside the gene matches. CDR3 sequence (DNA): TGTGCCAGCAGTTTGGGACAGGGGCATTCACCCCTCCACTTT. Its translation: CASSLGQGHSPLHF.

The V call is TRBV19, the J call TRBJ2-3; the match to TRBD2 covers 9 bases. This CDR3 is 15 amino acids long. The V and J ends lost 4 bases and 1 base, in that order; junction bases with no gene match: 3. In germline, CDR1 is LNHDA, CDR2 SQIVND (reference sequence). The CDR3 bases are TGTGCCAGTAGTACCCGGACTAGCGGCACAGATACGCAGTATTTT. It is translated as CASSTRTSGTDTQYF.

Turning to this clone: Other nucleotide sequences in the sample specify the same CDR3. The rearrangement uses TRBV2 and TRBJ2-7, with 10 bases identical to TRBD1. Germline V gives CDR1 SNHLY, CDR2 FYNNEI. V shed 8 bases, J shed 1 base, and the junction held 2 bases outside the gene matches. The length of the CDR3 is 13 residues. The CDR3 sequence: CASLGQGSYEQYF. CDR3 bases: TGTGCCAGCCTGGGACAGGGGTCCTACGAGCAGTACTTC.

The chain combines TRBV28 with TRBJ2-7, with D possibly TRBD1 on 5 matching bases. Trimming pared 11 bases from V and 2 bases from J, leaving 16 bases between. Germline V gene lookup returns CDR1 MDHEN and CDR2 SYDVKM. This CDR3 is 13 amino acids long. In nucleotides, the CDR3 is TGTGCCCTCATGGGGCGCGGAGCCTACGAGCAGTACTTC. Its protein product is CALMGRGAYEQYF.

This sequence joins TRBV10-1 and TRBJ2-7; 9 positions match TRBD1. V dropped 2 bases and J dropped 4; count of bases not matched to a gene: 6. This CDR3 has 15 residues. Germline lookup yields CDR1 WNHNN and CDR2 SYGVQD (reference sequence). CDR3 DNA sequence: TGCGCCAGCAGTGAGGCGACAGGGGGGAGGTACGAGCAGTACTTC. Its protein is CASSEATGGRYEQYF.

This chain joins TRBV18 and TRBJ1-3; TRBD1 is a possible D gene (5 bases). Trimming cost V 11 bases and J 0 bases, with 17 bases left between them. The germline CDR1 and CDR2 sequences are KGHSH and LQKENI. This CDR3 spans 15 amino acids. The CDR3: CAGGTQGTSGNTIYF. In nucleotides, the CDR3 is TGTGCCGGTGGTACGCAGGGAACCTCTGGAAACACCATATATTTT.

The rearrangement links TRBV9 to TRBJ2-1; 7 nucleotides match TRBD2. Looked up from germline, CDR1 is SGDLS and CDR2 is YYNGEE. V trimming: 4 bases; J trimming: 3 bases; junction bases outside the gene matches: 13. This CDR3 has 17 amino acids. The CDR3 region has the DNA TGTGCCAGCAGCCCCTTAAGTGGGAGGGGTAGCTACAATGAGCAGTTCTTC. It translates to CASSPLSGRGSYNEQFF.

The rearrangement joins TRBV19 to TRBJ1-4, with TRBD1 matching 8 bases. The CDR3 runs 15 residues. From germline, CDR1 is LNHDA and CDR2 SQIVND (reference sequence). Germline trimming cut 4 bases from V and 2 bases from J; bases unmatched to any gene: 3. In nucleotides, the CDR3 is TGTGCCAGTAGTAACCAGGGGGCGACTAATGAAAAACTGTTTTTT. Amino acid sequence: CASSNQGATNEKLFF. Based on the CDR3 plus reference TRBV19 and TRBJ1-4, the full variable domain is DGGITQSPKYLFRKEGQNVTLSCEQNLNHDAMYWYRQDPGQGLRLIYYSQIVNDFQKGDIAEGYSVSREKKESFPLTVTSAQKNPTAFYLCASSNQGATNEKLFFGSGTQLSVL.

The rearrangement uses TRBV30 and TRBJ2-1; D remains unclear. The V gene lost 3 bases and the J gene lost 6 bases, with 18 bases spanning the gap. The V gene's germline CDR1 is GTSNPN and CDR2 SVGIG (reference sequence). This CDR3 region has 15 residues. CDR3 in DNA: TGTGCCTGGAGAAGTTGGGCCCCCGCCGCCAATGAGCAGTTCTTC. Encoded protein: CAWRSWAPAANEQFF.

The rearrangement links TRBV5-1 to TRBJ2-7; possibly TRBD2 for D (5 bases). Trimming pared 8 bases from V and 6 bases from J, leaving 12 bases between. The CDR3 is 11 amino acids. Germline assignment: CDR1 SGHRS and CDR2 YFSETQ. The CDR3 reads CASGVRGEQYF. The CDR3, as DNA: TGCGCCAGTGGGGTTCGGGGCGAGCAGTACTTC.

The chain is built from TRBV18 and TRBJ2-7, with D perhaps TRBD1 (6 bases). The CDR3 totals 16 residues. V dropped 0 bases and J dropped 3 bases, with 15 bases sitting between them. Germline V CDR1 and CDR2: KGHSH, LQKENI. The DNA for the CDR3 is TGTGCCAGCTCACCACCAGGTGACAGGCTGGGCTACGAGCAGTACTTC. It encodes CASSPPGDRLGYEQYF.

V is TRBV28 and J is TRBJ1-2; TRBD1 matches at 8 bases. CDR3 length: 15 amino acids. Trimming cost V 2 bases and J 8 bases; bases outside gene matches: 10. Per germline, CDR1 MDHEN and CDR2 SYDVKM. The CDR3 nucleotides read TGTGCCAGCAGTTTAGGGACAGGCCTTTTGGGGGGCTACACCTTC. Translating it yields CASSLGTGLLGGYTF.

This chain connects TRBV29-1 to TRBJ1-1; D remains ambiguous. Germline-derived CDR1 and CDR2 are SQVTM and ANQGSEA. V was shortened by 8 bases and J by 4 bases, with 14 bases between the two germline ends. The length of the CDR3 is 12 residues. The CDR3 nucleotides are TGCAGCACTAGGGCGGCGAGCACTGAAGCTTTCTTT. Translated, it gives CSTRAASTEAFF.

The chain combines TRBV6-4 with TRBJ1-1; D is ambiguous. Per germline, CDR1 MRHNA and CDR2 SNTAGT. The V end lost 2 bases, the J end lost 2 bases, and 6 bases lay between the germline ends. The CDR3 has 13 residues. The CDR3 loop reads CASSDQINTEAFF. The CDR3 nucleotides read TGTGCCAGCAGTGACCAGATCAACACTGAAGCTTTCTTT.

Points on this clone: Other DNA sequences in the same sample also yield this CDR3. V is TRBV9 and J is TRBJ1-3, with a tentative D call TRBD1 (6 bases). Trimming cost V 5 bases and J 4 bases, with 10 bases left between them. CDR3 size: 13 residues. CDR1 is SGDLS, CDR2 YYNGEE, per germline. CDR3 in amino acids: CASSAGQGNTIYF. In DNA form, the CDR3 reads TGTGCCAGCAGTGCCGGACAGGGAAACACCATATATTTT.

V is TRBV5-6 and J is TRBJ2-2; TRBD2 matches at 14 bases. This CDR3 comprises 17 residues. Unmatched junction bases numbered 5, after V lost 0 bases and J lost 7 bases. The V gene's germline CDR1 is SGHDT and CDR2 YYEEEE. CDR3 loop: CASSLGLAGGQHGELFF. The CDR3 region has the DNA TGTGCCAGCAGCTTGGGACTAGCGGGAGGGCAACACGGGGAGCTGTTTTTT.

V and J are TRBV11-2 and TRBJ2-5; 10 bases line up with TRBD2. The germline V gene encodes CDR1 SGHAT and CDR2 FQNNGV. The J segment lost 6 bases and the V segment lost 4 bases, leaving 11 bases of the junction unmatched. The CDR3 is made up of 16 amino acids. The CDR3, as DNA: TGTGCCAGCAGCTCCACGAATAGCGGGAGGATAAAGACCCAGTACTTC. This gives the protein CASSSTNSGRIKTQYF.

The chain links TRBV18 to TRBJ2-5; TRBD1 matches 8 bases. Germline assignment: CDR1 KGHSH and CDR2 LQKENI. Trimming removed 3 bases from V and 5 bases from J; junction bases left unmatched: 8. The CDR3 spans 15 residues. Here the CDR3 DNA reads TGTGCCAGCTCACCTCCGACAGGGGTATCGGAGACCCAGTACTTC. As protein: CASSPPTGVSETQYF.

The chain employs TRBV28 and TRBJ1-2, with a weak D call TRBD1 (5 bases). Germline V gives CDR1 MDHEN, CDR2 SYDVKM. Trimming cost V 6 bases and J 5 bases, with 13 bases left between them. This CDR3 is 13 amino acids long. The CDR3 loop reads CASRGGTEYGYTF. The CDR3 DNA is TGTGCCAGCAGGGGCGGGACGGAATATGGCTACACCTTC.

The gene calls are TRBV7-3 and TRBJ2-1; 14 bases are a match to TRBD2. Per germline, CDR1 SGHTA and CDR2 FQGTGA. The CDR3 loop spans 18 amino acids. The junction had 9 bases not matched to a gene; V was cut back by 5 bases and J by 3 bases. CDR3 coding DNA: TGTGCCAGCAGCCAAACGGGACTAGCGGGAGCAATCTACAATGAGCAGTTCTTC. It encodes CASSQTGLAGAIYNEQFF.

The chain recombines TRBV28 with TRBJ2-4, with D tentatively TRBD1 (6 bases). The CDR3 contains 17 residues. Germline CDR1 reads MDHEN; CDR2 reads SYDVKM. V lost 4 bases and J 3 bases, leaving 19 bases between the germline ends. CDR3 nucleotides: TGTGCCAGCAGTTCAACCCGTCACGGACAGTACAAAAACATTCAGTACTTC. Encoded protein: CASSSTRHGQYKNIQYF.

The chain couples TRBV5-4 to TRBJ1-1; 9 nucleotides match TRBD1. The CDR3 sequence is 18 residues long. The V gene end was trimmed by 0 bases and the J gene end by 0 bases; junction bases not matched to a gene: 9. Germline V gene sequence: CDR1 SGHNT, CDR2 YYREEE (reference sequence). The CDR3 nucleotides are TGTGCCAGCAGCTTGGGGGGTGGGACAGGGAAGATGAACACTGAAGCTTTCTTT. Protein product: CASSLGGGTGKMNTEAFF.